Included here is one T cell receptor beta chain sequence, with context. Its antigen is unknown. This sample is drawn from a study of CD8 T cells in Susac syndrome. Study-wide points: That the number of individuals in its TCR sequencing and HLA analysis was relatively small was acknowledged by the study.

The CDR3 contains 16 residues. V was clipped by 5 bases and J by 8 bases; unmatched bases: 8. Germline CDR1 SGHAT, CDR2 FQNNGV. Included as multiple sclerosis controls were treatment-naive patients who had stable or active relapsing-remitting disease. cDNA came from roughly 0.53 to 1 ug RNA primed by random hexamers. Across 54 Vbeta and 13 Jbeta, immunoSEQ multiplex PCR amplified TCR beta CDR3. From the immunoSEQ multiplex PCR reads, TCRdb called clonotypes with MiXCR, one entry per CDR3 protein. The sample lists roughly 150,000 distinct CDR3 sequences; roughly 96% were seen once. The receptor comes from a human donor with multiple sclerosis. Sequenced: CD8+ T cells from PBMCs. The rearrangement links TRBV11-2 to TRBJ2-1, with 14 bases that match TRBD2. CDR3 region: CASSLEGLAGGDEQFF. The CDR3 nucleotides are TGTGCCAGCAGCCTTGAAGGACTAGCGGGGGGCGATGAGCAGTTCTTC.